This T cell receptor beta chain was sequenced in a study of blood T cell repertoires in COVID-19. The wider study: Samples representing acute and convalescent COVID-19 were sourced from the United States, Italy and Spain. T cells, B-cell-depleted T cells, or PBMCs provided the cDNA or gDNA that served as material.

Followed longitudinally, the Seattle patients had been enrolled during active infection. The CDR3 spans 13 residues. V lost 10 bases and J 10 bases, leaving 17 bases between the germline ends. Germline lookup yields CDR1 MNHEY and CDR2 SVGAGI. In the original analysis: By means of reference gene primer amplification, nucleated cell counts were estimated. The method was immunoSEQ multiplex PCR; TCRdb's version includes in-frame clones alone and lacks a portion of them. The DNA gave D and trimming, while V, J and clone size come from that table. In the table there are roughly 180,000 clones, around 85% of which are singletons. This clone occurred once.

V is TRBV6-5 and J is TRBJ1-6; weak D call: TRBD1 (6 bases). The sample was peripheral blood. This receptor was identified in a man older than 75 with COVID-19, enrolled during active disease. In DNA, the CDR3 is TGTGCCATCCAGGGGTATGTCGGATCACCCCTCCACTTT. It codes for CAIQGYVGSPLHF.